Detailed here is one T cell receptor (beta chain). The authors' processing: It was from reference gene primer amplification that nucleated cell counts were estimated. This table comes from immunoSEQ multiplex PCR, and its TCRdb copy is limited to in-frame clones, with some not included. Clonal size and the V and J genes are those of that table, whereas D and trimming came from the DNA. The sample consists of roughly 430,000 clones, 88% of them appearing once. The entry originates in a study of blood T cell repertoires in COVID-19. Study background: Samples representing acute and convalescent COVID-19 were sourced from the United States, Italy and Spain. PBMCs, B-cell-depleted T cells, or T cells provided the cDNA or gDNA that made up the material.

Participants had their cohort set by participant-reported clinical history. V lost 4 bases to trimming and J lost 9 bases, with 13 bases between them. Germline assignment: CDR1 PRHDT and CDR2 FYEKMQ (reference sequence). This CDR3 has 14 residues. The chain joins TRBV13 to TRBJ1-6; no firm D call. The source is a middle-aged woman with acute COVID-19. Source material: PBMCs or T cells enriched from blood (not recorded which). CDR3 loop: CASSSNSPPSPLHF. In DNA form, the CDR3 reads TGTGCCAGCAGCTCAAATAGCCCACCTTCACCCCTCCACTTT.